The entry below describes one T cell receptor beta chain. CDR1 and CDR2 from the germline V gene are SGHRS and YFSETQ. This CDR3 comprises 15 residues. The V end lost 6 bases, the J end lost 4 bases, and 19 bases lay between the germline ends. This record comes from a study of shared clonotypes between healthy human individuals. The material for each subset, its genomic DNA, was split evenly across several immunoSEQ plates. The table came from immunoSEQ multiplex PCR; TCRdb's copy has only in-frame clones and leaves some out. Of 1,100,000 or so clones in the sample, about four fifths were seen once. The sequencing input was memory CD4+ T cells from PBMCs. The subset was: CD45RA-negative fraction. The chain recombines TRBV5-1 with TRBJ1-1, with no clear D. The clonotype was recovered from a man aged 18-30 years in good health. Some clones in this sample may be carry-over from other donors' samples. CDR3 sequence: CASTKHKDVSTEAFF. The CDR3 nucleotides read TGCGCCAGCACCAAACACAAGGACGTGAGCACTGAAGCTTTCTTT.